This entry concerns a single TCR beta chain. Using immunoSEQ multiplex PCR, the repertoire was profiled, and TCRdb retains in-frame clones only, with some absent. The sample carries under 2,500,000 clones, more than 90% recorded once. This sample was taken from a study of shared clonotypes between healthy human individuals. The CDR3 is 12 residues long. With 6 bases removed from V and 5 bases from J, the gap between germline ends came to 13 bases. Germline CDR1 is SQVTM and CDR2 is ANQGSEA. The J gene is TRBJ1-2, the V gene TRBV29-1; D gene unclear. This TCR was sampled from a man younger than 30 in good health. What was sequenced was naive CD4+ T cells sorted from blood. As to subset: CD45RA+ positively selected. The CDR3 DNA reads TGCAGCGTCCAACTGGTGGGGTATGGCTACACCTTC. Protein product: CSVQLVGYGYTF. The full variable domain, in which reference TRBV29-1 and TRBJ1-2 provide the parts outside the CDR3, is SAVISQKPSRDICQRGTSLTIQCQVDSQVTMMFWYRQQPGQSLTLIATANQGSEATYESGFVIDKFPISRPNLTFSTLTVSNMSPEDSSIYLCSVQLVGYGYTFGSGTRLTVV.